This TCR beta chain was sequenced in a study of T cells in Graves' hyperthyroidism and ophthalmopathy. About the research overall: At the time of initial diagnosis and before any treatment, peripheral blood was collected.

TCR beta CDR3 regions were amplified from RNA. Using the HTBI primer set, a first-round RT-PCR was run on the TCR CDR3. Via MiXCR, TCRdb re-called the multiplex PCR reads, giving one row per CDR3 protein. The sample includes around 600,000 distinct CDR3 sequences, roughly 15% of them seen just once. Germline V CDR1 and CDR2: LNHDA, SQIVND (reference sequence). The CDR3 has 10 amino acids. V was clipped by 8 bases and J by 11 bases, with 12 bases between them. Used for diagnoses were clinical symptoms, serum thyroxine and TRAb, thyroid ultrasound and orbital computed tomography. This TCR was recovered from a woman between 40 and 55 years old with Graves' ophthalmopathy. The sequencing sample was made of blood. The chain joins TRBV19 to TRBJ1-1, with D maybe TRBD1 (5 bases). In DNA form, the CDR3 reads TGTGCCAGTTCTCCGGGGGACGCTTTCTTT. Translating gives CASSPGDAFF. Full variable domain (rest looked up from reference TRBV19 and TRBJ1-1): DGGITQSPKYLFRKEGQNVTLSCEQNLNHDAMYWYRQDPGQGLRLIYYSQIVNDFQKGDIAEGYSVSREKKESFPLTVTSAQKNPTAFYLCASSPGDAFFGQGTRLTVV.